This TCR beta chain was found in a study of shared clonotypes between healthy human individuals. Study conclusions and caveats: Rarefaction showed that sequencing of sorted subsets was incomplete (despite large depth).

Profiled with immunoSEQ multiplex PCR; TCRdb holds only in-frame clones, not every one. The repertoire holds 650,000 to 750,000 clones, with approximately 79% as singletons. V gave up 6 bases and J gave up 7 bases; unmatched junction bases: 8. Germline V gene sequence: CDR1 MNHEY, CDR2 SVGAGI. This CDR3 is built from 14 residues. Notes on this clone: Antigen: not known.

Sequencing was performed on memory CD4+ T cells sorted from blood. Subset described: CD45RA-negative fraction. This rearrangement joins TRBV6-5 to TRBJ2-1; TRBD2 agrees at 8 bases. This receptor was obtained from a woman in her twenties or thirties in good health. CDR3 region: CASSGRAGRNEQFF. In DNA form, the CDR3 reads TGTGCCAGCAGCGGGAGGGCCGGGAGGAATGAGCAGTTCTTC.